The clone carrying this T cell receptor beta chain showed up just once. Its antigen remains unidentified. This sample stems from a study of cytomegalovirus exposure and HLA in healthy donors. Study-level background: Unique TCRs numbering roughly 85 million, obtained from HLA-typed donors, made up an early data release. Study-level results: Cytomegalovirus-associated TCR beta chains were listed, numbering over 150. The productive fraction for most TCR beta V segments was about 90% or about 30% in an earlier analysis. Whilst most TCR sequences proved rare, a subset of public TCRs occurred across many donors.

Researchers ran the PCR with 60 Vbeta and 13 Jbeta primers. Here immunoSEQ multiplex PCR was the method, and the copy in TCRdb shows in-frame clones only, minus some. The sample lists over 150,000 clones, approximately 72% occurring once. This CDR3 has 17 residues. J was trimmed by 1 base and V by 7 bases; bases with no gene match: 12. Germline V lookup: CDR1 MGHRA, CDR2 YSYEKL. The origin of this receptor is a man aged 50 to 60 in good health and CMV-seronegative. Sequencing input: PBMCs. V gene TRBV4-1 combines with J gene TRBJ2-5; 10 nucleotides line up with TRBD2. The CDR3: CASKPKERGGAQETQYF. The DNA of the CDR3 is TGCGCCAGCAAACCCAAGGAGCGGGGGGGGGCCCAAGAGACCCAGTACTTC.